The clone carrying this T cell receptor (beta chain) was recorded once. The CDR3 sequence is 20 residues long. This entry is derived from a study of blood T cell repertoires in COVID-19. Overall study context: Collection of acute and convalescent COVID-19 samples took place in the United States, Italy and Spain. PBMCs, B-cell-depleted T cells, or T cells were the source of the cDNA or gDNA that made up the material.

Per the authors' pipeline: Cell counts per sample came from amplifying reference gene primers. The method was immunoSEQ multiplex PCR; TCRdb's version includes in-frame clones alone and lacks a portion of them. That table is the source of V, J and clone size, and D and trimming were worked out from the DNA. The sample lists about 130,000 clones; 75% to 85% were seen once. Source material: peripheral blood. The rearrangement links TRBV21-1 to TRBJ1-6. TRBV21-1 is assigned pseudogene status. This receptor was taken from a man aged 80 or over with acute or convalescent COVID-19. In nucleotides, the CDR3 is TGTGCCACTCAGCACGATTGTAGGGAAATGACAGCGGGTTTGAGATCACCCCTCCACTTT. As protein: CATQHDCREMTAGLRSPLHF.